This T cell receptor (beta chain) was recorded in a study of beta chain features in type 1 diabetes. Study context: What patients shared with healthy donors was a similar profile of age, gender and cell yields.

V dropped 7 bases and J dropped 1 base, with 9 bases sitting between them. Germline lookup yields CDR1 LNHDA and CDR2 SQIVND (reference sequence). This CDR3 is built from 13 residues. Every bit of the isolated RNA underwent reverse transcription, so sequencing read expressed TCRB transcripts. The protocol was immunoSEQ multiplex PCR, while the TCRdb copy is restricted to in-frame clones and leaves out a portion. This table holds 110,000 to 150,000 clones, about 9.1% found once. There was one heparinised blood draw per donor, averaging roughly 100 mL. Sequenced material: central memory CD4+ T cells from blood. The V and J genes are TRBV19 and TRBJ2-3; D gene uncertain. The TCR originated in a woman aged 40-49 years in good health. The CDR3 DNA follows: TGTGCCAGTAAGGCGCAGGGCACAGATACGCAGTATTTT. Amino acid sequence: CASKAQGTDTQYF.